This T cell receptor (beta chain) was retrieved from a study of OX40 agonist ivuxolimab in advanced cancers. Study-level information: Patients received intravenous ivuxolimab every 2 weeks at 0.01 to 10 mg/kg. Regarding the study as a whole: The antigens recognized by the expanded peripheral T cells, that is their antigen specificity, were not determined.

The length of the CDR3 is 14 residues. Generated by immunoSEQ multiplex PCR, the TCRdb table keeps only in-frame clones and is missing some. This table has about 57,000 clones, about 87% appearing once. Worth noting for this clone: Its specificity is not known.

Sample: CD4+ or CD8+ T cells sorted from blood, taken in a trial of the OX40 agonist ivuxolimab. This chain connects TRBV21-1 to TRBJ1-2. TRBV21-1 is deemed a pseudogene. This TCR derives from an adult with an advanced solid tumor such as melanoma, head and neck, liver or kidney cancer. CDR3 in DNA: TGTGCCAGCAGCGGGGACGTTATTAACTATGGCTACACCTTC. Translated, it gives CASSGDVINYGYTF.